This TCR beta chain derives from a study of T cell responses to AZD1222 COVID-19 vaccine. Whole-study context: The study pooled second doses at about 4 or about 12 weeks. Findings of the study overall: Reportedly, close to half of spike-specific TCRs are directed against unmutated variant regions. Baseline serology detected seropositivity in only a handful of AZD1222 recipients.

With respect to this clone: The antigen is unknown.

Germline CDR1 and CDR2: SGHTA and FQGTGA. Between the trimmed V and J ends, which lost 5 bases and 7 bases, there was a span of 30 bases. The length of the CDR3 is 19 residues. Clones were sequenced by immunoSEQ multiplex PCR, and TCRdb holds only the in-frame ones, with some missing. The table includes more than 150,000 clones, 94% detected once. The source of this sequence is an adult in good health. The chain combines TRBV7-3 with TRBJ2-1, with D perhaps TRBD1 (6 bases). The starting material was peripheral blood, obtained on day 0 of AZD1222 vaccination. The CDR3 here is CASSALGHSIRTIGNEQFF. DNA of the CDR3: TGTGCCAGCAGCGCTTTGGGACATAGCATAAGAACCATAGGAAATGAGCAGTTCTTC.